This T cell receptor (beta chain) was captured by sequencing in a study of regulatory T cells (dated by TCRdb to the late 2010s). Study-wide context: T-cell receptor beta repertoires of sorted regulatory, conventional CD4+ and CD8+ T cells were compared between CD3G-deficient patients and healthy controls. Summary of the overall study and its limitations: Repertoires from patients had restricted unique TRB V-J pairs and skewed V and J gene usage, with the strongest effect in regulatory T cells. Enrichment for hydrophobic residues at CDR3 positions 6 and 7 was found in conventional CD4+ T cells from CD3G-deficient patients, suggesting more self-reactive specificities.

All CD3G-deficient patients had evidence of autoimmunity, which was more severe in two of the patients. Patients ranged from 2 to 39 years of age at testing and had reduced naive and increased memory CD4+ and CD8+ T-cell proportions. CD4+ cells were FACS-sorted into CD25-high CD127-low regulatory T cells and CD25-low CD127-high conventional CD4+ T cells. Six individuals with CD3G deficiency made up the patient group. Patient samples and clinical data came from an international physician network spanning the United States, Europe and Asia. Ficoll density separation was used to isolate peripheral blood mononuclear cells. V sheds 2 bases and J sheds 7 bases, leaving 12 bases between their ends. The CDR3 sequence holds 13 residues, the cysteine and phenylalanine included. The retained sequence is limited to the CDR3, 39 bases, with the frame set at the first base. From the germline V gene, CDR1 is MDHEN and CDR2 is SYDVKM.

The multiplex PCR used 52 forward TRBV primers and 13 reverse TRBJ primers, with assay-based and computational corrections for amplification bias. Rearranged TRB loci were amplified from genomic DNA by multiplex PCR within the immunoSEQ assay. TRB amplicons were sequenced on an Illumina HiSeq platform. The authors processed their data as follows. Raw sequences were error-filtered and aligned to reference gene sequences by custom algorithms, then analyzed with the immunoSEQ online tools. The frequencies of productive and nonproductive TRB rearrangements were evaluated among unique sequences as well as among total sequences. Assessment of potential self-reactivity relied on the hydrophobicity of positions 6 and 7 in the TRB CDR3, along with their amino acid composition. Prism software was used to run t tests, Mann-Whitney tests or two-way ANOVA for comparisons between groups. What TCRdb holds here is the immuneACCESS table cut down to in-frame rearrangements. Part of the clones is not present; checked against another copy, under half of the missing clones reflect an unresolved V gene, and the others are unexplained. V and J calls and clone size are those listed in that table; D and trimming were worked out from the DNA. The sample data list 30,000 to 40,000 clones, and 85% to 95% of these were observed just once. The ten top clones hold about 1% of the sample.

Notes on this clone: No antigen is known for it. One base away there is no much larger clone; base qualities are not given.

The source material was conventional CD4+ T cells sorted from blood. This clonotype originated in a child aged 2-15 years with CD3G deficiency. This receptor chain uses TRBV28 and TRBJ2-7; the D region possibly corresponds to TRBD2 (6 bases align). The DNA sequence follows: TGTGCCAGCAGTTTAGGAGGGTACTTTGAGCAGTACTTC. Its protein is CASSLGGYFEQYF.